This record concerns one TCR beta chain sequence. The data belong to a study of T cell changes during pregnancy in multiple sclerosis. The table came from immunoSEQ multiplex PCR; TCRdb's copy has only in-frame clones and leaves some out. The data hold under 70,000 clones, with roughly 91% observed a single time. This CDR3 comprises 13 residues. Germline-derived CDR1 and CDR2 are MNHEY and SVGAGI. V lost 2 bases and J lost 7, with 9 bases in between. The sequence was obtained from a female donor in good health, enrolled as a control in a pregnancy study. Sequencing used peripheral blood, obtained in the third trimester of pregnancy. The V call is TRBV6-5, the J call TRBJ1-5, with D unclear. CDR3 in DNA: TGTGCCAGCAGTTACGGCAGAGGCCAGCCCCAGCATTTT. Its translation: CASSYGRGQPQHF.